Below are 20 T cell receptor beta chains sequenced from a single sample in a study of cytomegalovirus exposure and HLA in healthy donors. Vbeta (60) and Jbeta (13) primers were used in the PCR. Clones were read by immunoSEQ multiplex PCR, and TCRdb kept only the in-frame ones, dropping some. The sample holds around 74,000 clones, roughly 85% seen once. The sequenced sample was PBMCs. The receptors stem from a man under 40 in good health and CMV-seronegative.

The rearrangement joins TRBV29-1 to TRBJ2-2; D uncertain. V was pared by 2 bases and J by 1 base, with 2 bases between. From germline, CDR1 is SQVTM and CDR2 ANQGSEA. CDR3 size: 12 residues. CDR3: CSVEQNTGELFF. The CDR3 region has the DNA TGCAGCGTTGAACAGAACACCGGGGAGCTGTTTTTT.

The rearrangement uses TRBV19 and TRBJ1-5, with 7 bases that match TRBD1. The CDR3 runs 16 residues. J was trimmed by 0 bases and V by 5 bases; bases with no gene match: 7. Germline loops: CDR1 LNHDA, CDR2 SQIVND (reference sequence). DNA for the CDR3: TGTGCCAGTAGTCACAGGGGAAGGGATAGCAATCAGCCCCAGCATTTT. Protein: CASSHRGRDSNQPQHF.

This sequence joins TRBV6-6 and TRBJ1-1; TRBD1 might be the D (6 bases). V lost 6 bases to trimming and J lost 5 bases, with 16 bases between them. Germline V lookup: CDR1 MNHNY, CDR2 SVGAGI (reference sequence). This CDR3 region has 14 residues. The CDR3 DNA sequence: TGTGCCAGCAGGCGAGGGGGGGGTGTTACTGAAGCTTTCTTT. This codes for CASRRGGGVTEAFF.

The chain employs TRBV7-8 and TRBJ1-1, with 9 bases identical to TRBD1. Per germline, CDR1 SGHVS and CDR2 FQNEAQ. V shed 1 base and J 7 bases; nucleotides not matched to a gene: 4. The CDR3 has 14 residues. For the CDR3, the DNA is TGTGCCAGCAGCTTAGTGGGGACAGGGTGTGAAGCTTTCTTT. This gives the protein CASSLVGTGCEAFF.

V and J are TRBV28 and TRBJ2-1, with D possibly TRBD2 on 5 matching bases. V shed 8 bases and J shed 9 bases, with 11 bases lying between them. Germline CDR1 reads MDHEN; CDR2 reads SYDVKM. The CDR3 is made up of 11 amino acids. CDR3 region: CASGRIREQFF. CDR3 sequence (DNA): TGTGCCAGCGGGAGAATCCGTGAGCAGTTCTTC.

This clone showed up just once. The genes are TRBV18 and TRBJ1-1; D perhaps matches TRBD1 (5 bases). Germline V lookup: CDR1 KGHSH, CDR2 LQKENI. The CDR3 has 12 residues. Trimming removed 0 bases from V and 8 bases from J, with 7 bases in between. The CDR3 nucleotides are TGTGCCAGCTCACCACCGAAGGGGGAAGCTTTCTTT. It encodes CASSPPKGEAFF.

The chain recombines TRBV4-1 with TRBJ2-5, with D perhaps TRBD2 (6 bases). Germline CDR1 and CDR2: MGHRA and YSYEKL. Trimming removed 10 bases from V and 2 bases from J, with 11 bases in between. This CDR3 has 12 residues. DNA for the CDR3: TGCGCCACGAGGGACTTTCAAGAGACCCAGTACTTC. Its translation: CATRDFQETQYF.

The chain recombines TRBV11-2 with TRBJ1-1, with D maybe TRBD1 (5 bases). The length of the CDR3 is 13 residues. Germline CDR1 is SGHAT and CDR2 is FQNNGV. V shed 0 bases and J shed 6 bases, with 8 bases lying between them. CDR3 sequence (DNA): TGTGCCAGCAGCTTAGAAGGGGCGTCTGAAGCTTTCTTT. It is translated as CASSLEGASEAFF.

This chain uses TRBV28 with TRBJ2-7, with D unresolved. There are 13 residues in the CDR3. Trimming shortened V by 3 bases and J by 7 bases, and 13 bases separated the two germline ends. The germline V gene has CDR1 MDHEN and CDR2 SYDVKM. CDR3: CASSLRSPQEQYF. The CDR3 nucleotides read TGTGCCAGCAGTTTGAGATCACCCCAAGAGCAGTACTTC.

The CDR3 DNA sequence: TGTGCCAGCAGTTCCCACAGGGTTGGGGCGATGAACACTGAAGCTTTCTTT. It translates to CASSSHRVGAMNTEAFF. This chain uses TRBV28 with TRBJ1-1, with D possibly being TRBD1 (6 bases). This CDR3 is built from 17 residues. Trimming removed 4 bases from V and 0 bases from J, with 18 bases in between. Germline assignment: CDR1 MDHEN and CDR2 SYDVKM.

This chain connects TRBV11-3 to TRBJ2-1; TRBD1 agrees at 7 bases. After removal of 4 bases from V and 1 base from J, the junction contained 7 bases not matched to a gene. Germline CDR1 SGHNT, CDR2 YENEEA. The length of the CDR3 is 16 residues. For the CDR3, the DNA is TGTGCCAGCAGCTCTGGGACAGCTGGATCCTACAATGAGCAGTTCTTC. It specifies CASSSGTAGSYNEQFF.

The chain couples TRBV7-2 to TRBJ1-6; possible D gene TRBD1, 5 bases. The V gene's germline CDR1 is SGHTA and CDR2 FQGNSA. V gave up 5 bases and J gave up 10 bases, with 18 bases separating them. The CDR3 totals 15 residues. The CDR3 nucleotides read TGTGCCAGCAGCAAGACGGGCACCGGGGGGTCACCCCTCCACTTT. Translating gives CASSKTGTGGSPLHF.

The chain has TRBV5-1 and TRBJ1-2, with 8 bases identical to TRBD1. CDR1 and CDR2 (germline): SGHRS, YFSETQ. The CDR3 has 13 amino acids. V lost 3 bases to trimming and J lost 8 bases; unmatched junction nucleotides: 6. CDR3 region: CASSSDRVGGYTF. In DNA, the CDR3 is TGCGCCAGCAGCTCGGACAGGGTGGGAGGCTACACCTTC.

The chain has TRBV4-1 and TRBJ2-5, with 8 positions matching TRBD1. This CDR3 comprises 15 residues. Trimming took 6 bases from V and 2 from J; bases not matched to a gene: 8. The germline CDR1 and CDR2 sequences are MGHRA and YSYEKL. Here the CDR3 DNA reads TGCGCCAGCAGTCTGATTACAGGGGGGCAAGAGACCCAGTACTTC. It yields the protein CASSLITGGQETQYF.

The rearrangement joins TRBV5-5 to TRBJ2-5; D call uncertain. The germline gives CDR1 SGHKS, CDR2 YYEKEE (reference sequence). The V end was cut by 4 bases, the J end by 2 bases, with 15 bases between. The length of the CDR3 is 15 residues. CDR3 residues: CASSVQVTRQETQYF. The CDR3 DNA reads as TGTGCCAGCAGCGTTCAAGTGACGAGGCAAGAGACCCAGTACTTC.

The chain is built from TRBV19 and TRBJ1-6; D uncertain. Germline assignment: CDR1 LNHDA and CDR2 SQIVND (reference sequence). V lost 6 bases, J lost 6 bases, and 18 bases lay in between. The CDR3 has 16 residues. The CDR3 protein is CASSLKKRTLNSPLHF. CDR3 bases: TGTGCCAGTAGCCTGAAGAAGCGGACCCTTAATTCACCCCTCCACTTT.

CDR3 nucleotide sequence: TGTGCCAGCAGTTACATGGGGGCGAGGAGCTCCTACGAGCAGTACTTC. It codes for CASSYMGARSSYEQYF. This chain uses TRBV6-5 with TRBJ2-5, with D tentatively TRBD1 (6 bases). The DNA end lines up better with TRBJ2-7; the J call may be wrong. The CDR3 has 16 residues. Germline V lookup: CDR1 MNHEY, CDR2 SVGAGI.

The J gene is TRBJ1-5, the V gene TRBV6-1, with 7 bases lining up with TRBD1. Losses at the gene ends were 4 bases for V and 0 bases for J; bases not matched to a gene: 6. Germline V lookup: CDR1 MNHNS, CDR2 SASEGT. This CDR3 has 16 amino acids. Here the CDR3 reads CASSAGTAYSNQPQHF. The CDR3 region has the DNA TGTGCCAGCAGTGCCGGGACAGCTTATAGCAATCAGCCCCAGCATTTT.

The chain employs TRBV13 and TRBJ2-5; a possible D gene is TRBD1 (7 bases). Germline V lookup: CDR1 PRHDT, CDR2 FYEKMQ (reference sequence). The CDR3 runs 13 residues. The V end was cut by 5 bases, the J end by 3 bases, with 10 bases between. DNA for the CDR3: TGTGCCAGCAGCCGGGGGACAGAAGAGACCCAGTACTTC. It yields the protein CASSRGTEETQYF.

The rearrangement uses TRBV9 and TRBJ2-5; 7 bases agree with TRBD1. The V gene's germline CDR1 is SGDLS and CDR2 YYNGEE. V shed 4 bases and J 3 bases; nucleotides not matched to a gene: 6. The length of the CDR3 is 14 residues. CDR3 coding DNA: TGTGCCAGCAGCAGCCGGGACAGAGAAGAGACCCAGTACTTC. Protein: CASSSRDREETQYF.